These T cell receptor beta chains were read from a single sample in a study of shared clonotypes between healthy human individuals. Generated by immunoSEQ multiplex PCR, the TCRdb table keeps only in-frame clones and is missing some. The sample holds over 2 million clones, under 95% seen once. Sequenced sample: naive CD4+ T cells from PBMCs. The receptors derive from a man aged 18 to 29 in good health. Some clones in this sample may be carry-over from other donors' samples. Each CDR3 is given without its conserved first and last residue. The D gene is left open where the match is weak.

TRBJ1-2	-	TRBV5-1	ASSLAGDYGYT
TRBJ1-2	TRBD1	TRBV5-1	ASSLATGQGHGYT
TRBJ2-1	-	TRBV7-2	ASSLVTAGHNEQF
TRBJ2-7	TRBD1	TRBV6-5	ASRTGTGFGEQY
TRBJ2-7	-	TRBV11-2	ASSFGQWTDYEQY
TRBJ1-2	-	TRBV5-6	ASSLQGLYGYT
TRBJ1-3	-	TRBV9	ASSVATGDTIY
TRBJ2-3	TRBD2	TRBV2	ASGTSGTGPTPY
TRBJ2-1	-	TRBV28	ASSLTGEQF
TRBJ2-6	-	TRBV4-1	ASSQGPAGANVLT
TRBJ1-3	-	TRBV6-5	ASSDTSGNTIY
TRBJ1-2	TRBD1	TRBV25-1	ASSEGGTGAFT
TRBJ2-3	TRBD2	TRBV27	ASSLGRTSGTSTDTQY
TRBJ2-1	-	TRBV11-2	ASSLDLSNEQF
TRBJ2-1	-	TRBV2	ASRPLWGGGNEQF
TRBJ2-1	-	TRBV7-8	ASSLAGGEQF
TRBJ2-5	TRBD2	TRBV2	ASRIGLAGLDWETQY
TRBJ2-3	-	TRBV19	ASIDFTDTQY
TRBJ1-4	-	TRBV20-1	SARVGEKLF
TRBJ2-1	-	TRBV19	ASSSLGTSYNEQF
TRBJ1-1	-	TRBV4-1	ASSSLHRRPQNTEAF
TRBJ2-3	TRBD2	TRBV6-5	ASSPSGSTDTQY